A selection of T cell receptor beta chains follows, all from one sample in a study of identical twins. TCRdb used MiXCR to reprocess the 5' RACE reads, holding one entry per CDR3 protein. The sample has 200,000 to 250,000 distinct CDR3 sequences, 6% to 9% seen once; the top ten hold around 2.1%. These data also featured in a second study, about yellow fever vaccine responses in identical twins.

The sample taken for sequencing was memory (CD45RO+) T cells sorted from blood. The receptors derive from a woman under 30 in good health. Each CDR3 is given with its conserved first and last residue. A D gene is named only where the DNA matches it firmly. For some rows the clone size is stated as once, few or many, or as a class when expanded; others skip it.

J | V | length | size | D | CDR3 | DNA
TRBJ1-1 | TRBV7-9 | 14 | many | NA | CASSLDRWDTEAFF | TGTGCCAGCAGCTTAGACAGGTGGGACACTGAAGCTTTCTTT
TRBJ2-1 | TRBV12-3/TRBV12-4 | 14 | many | NA | CASSLRETNNEQFF | TGTGCCAGCAGTTTACGGGAGACTAACAATGAGCAGTTCTTC
TRBJ2-5 | TRBV2 | 15 | NA | NA | CASSQFTSGGETQYF | TGTGCCAGCAGCCAATTCACCTCAGGAGGAGAGACCCAGTACTTC
TRBJ2-7 | TRBV20-1 | 16 | NA | TRBD1 | CSARAMRGQASYEQYF | TGCAGTGCTAGAGCCATGCGGGGACAGGCTTCCTACGAGCAGTACTTC
TRBJ2-6 | TRBV7-2 | 15 | few | NA | CASSRLVSGANVLTF | TGTGCCAGCAGCCGATTGGTCTCTGGGGCCAACGTCCTGACTTTC
TRBJ2-7 | TRBV20-1 | 13 | NA | NA | CSAHRYNSYEQYF | TGCAGTGCCCACAGGTATAACTCCTACGAGCAGTACTTC
TRBJ2-5 | TRBV6-1 | 14 | NA | NA | CASGFDSPEETQYF | TGTGCCAGCGGGTTTGACAGCCCAGAAGAGACCCAGTACTTC
TRBJ1-1 | TRBV2 | 13 | many | TRBD1 | CASRGGQGAEAFF | TGTGCCAGCAGGGGTGGACAGGGCGCTGAAGCTTTCTTT
TRBJ2-7 | TRBV20-1 | 13 | many | NA | CSARAGPTYEQYF | TGCAGTGCTAGGGCCGGGCCCACCTACGAGCAGTACTTC
TRBJ2-5 | TRBV28 | 15 | NA | NA | CASSFLQGGKETQYF | TGTGCCAGCAGCTTTCTACAGGGGGGGAAAGAGACCCAGTACTTC
TRBJ2-4 | TRBV4-3 | 15 | many | NA | CASGMWGSAKNIQYF | TGCGCCAGCGGGATGTGGGGTTCGGCCAAAAACATTCAGTACTTC
TRBJ2-7 | TRBV4-1 | 16 | NA | NA | CASSRSELTVNYEQYF | TGCGCCAGCAGCCGAAGCGAGCTAACGGTTAACTACGAGCAGTACTTC
TRBJ1-1 | TRBV5-8 | 15 | many | NA | CASGLPYGEGTEAFF | TGTGCCAGCGGCTTACCGTATGGTGAAGGAACTGAAGCTTTCTTT
TRBJ2-1 | TRBV11-2 | 14 | few | NA | CASSAVVMGNEQFF | TGTGCCAGCAGCGCGGTCGTTATGGGCAATGAGCAGTTCTTC
TRBJ1-2 | TRBV25-1 | 14 | few | TRBD1 | CASSYGTGQSGYTF | TGTGCCAGCAGCTACGGGACAGGCCAGTCCGGCTACACCTTC
TRBJ2-7 | TRBV24-1 | 15 | few | TRBD1 | CATSDVRDRPYEQYF | TGTGCCACCAGTGATGTCCGGGACAGACCCTACGAGCAGTACTTC
TRBJ2-3 | TRBV11-1 | 16 | few | NA | CASSLGQSGGPDTQYF | TGTGCCAGCAGCTTAGGTCAGTCCGGAGGCCCAGATACGCAGTATTTT
TRBJ2-7 | TRBV3-1 | 15 | few | NA | CASSQGSVSAYEQYF | TGTGCCAGCAGCCAAGGGAGTGTCAGCGCCTACGAGCAGTACTTC
TRBJ1-3 | TRBV15 | 16 | many | NA | CATSIRTDFSGNTIYF | TGTGCCACCAGCATCAGGACAGACTTCTCTGGAAACACCATATATTTT
TRBJ1-1 | TRBV30 | 13 | NA | NA | CAWRVWENTEAFF | TGTGCCTGGAGAGTGTGGGAGAACACTGAAGCTTTCTTT
TRBJ2-7 | TRBV20-1 | 15 | few | NA | CSARVAAGRPYEQYF | TGCAGTGCTAGAGTGGCCGCGGGGAGGCCCTACGAGCAGTACTTC
TRBJ1-6 | TRBV6-1 | 15 | many | NA | CASRDSHLNNSPLHF | TGTGCCAGCAGGGACAGCCACCTTAATAATTCACCCCTCCACTTT
TRBJ2-5 | TRBV29-1 | 13 | many | NA | CSVEVNRAETQYF | TGCAGCGTTGAAGTTAATAGGGCGGAGACCCAGTACTTC
TRBJ2-2 | TRBV12-3/TRBV12-4 | 15 | few | NA | CASSFLGGQVGELFF | TGTGCCAGCAGTTTTTTAGGGGGGCAGGTCGGGGAGCTGTTTTTT
TRBJ1-1 | TRBV7-9 | 14 | many | NA | CASSLRGGESEAFF | TGTGCCAGCAGCTTACGGGGAGGAGAGTCTGAAGCTTTCTTT
TRBJ2-7 | TRBV7-2 | 15 | NA | NA | CASSLVWASAYEQYF | TGTGCCAGCAGCTTAGTCTGGGCTAGCGCTTACGAGCAGTACTTC
TRBJ2-1 | TRBV3-1 | 15 | few | TRBD2 | CASSPVRAGGNEQFF | TGTGCCAGCAGCCCGGTTCGAGCGGGGGGAAATGAGCAGTTCTTC
TRBJ1-2 | TRBV12-3/TRBV12-4 | 13 | few | TRBD1 | CAVSSGTEDGYTF | TGTGCCGTATCATCCGGGACAGAAGATGGCTACACCTTC
TRBJ2-1 | TRBV2 | 14 | NA | TRBD1 | CASRGTETYNEQFF | TGTGCCAGCAGGGGGACAGAGACATACAATGAGCAGTTCTTC
TRBJ2-5 | TRBV7-8 | 17 | many | NA | CASSLAEGGSSQETQYF | TGTGCCAGCAGCTTAGCGGAAGGAGGTAGTAGCCAAGAGACCCAGTACTTC
TRBJ2-2 | TRBV6-6 | 13 | many | NA | CASSYSGAPELFF | TGTGCCAGCAGTTACTCTGGGGCGCCGGAGCTGTTTTTT
TRBJ2-5 | TRBV20-1 | 14 | few | NA | CSAEREEVSETQYF | TGCAGTGCCGAACGCGAGGAGGTTTCGGAGACCCAGTACTTC
TRBJ1-5 | TRBV3-1 | 16 | many | NA | CASSPTGPLGDQPQHF | TGTGCCAGCAGCCCGACGGGGCCGTTGGGGGATCAGCCCCAGCATTTT
TRBJ2-3 | TRBV4-3 | 17 | few | NA | CASSQDPWGGAGDTQYF | TGCGCCAGCAGCCAAGACCCATGGGGGGGGGCAGGAGATACGCAGTATTTT
TRBJ2-3 | TRBV27 | 15 | many | NA | CASRGRAPITDTQYF | TGTGCCAGCAGGGGTAGGGCCCCAATCACAGATACGCAGTATTTT
TRBJ2-7 | TRBV20-1 | 13 | many | NA | CSATGQTSYEQYF | TGCAGTGCTACCGGACAGACTTCCTACGAGCAGTACTTC
TRBJ2-7 | TRBV7-2 | 13 | many | TRBD2 | CASSPGTSLEQYF | TGTGCCAGCAGCCCGGGGACTAGTCTCGAGCAGTACTTC
TRBJ2-7 | TRBV5-1 | 14 | many | NA | CASSLGTVTYEQYF | TGCGCCAGCAGCTTGGGGACAGTCACCTACGAGCAGTACTTC
TRBJ1-2 | TRBV18 | 15 | few | NA | CASSPPRALDYGYTF | TGTGCCAGCTCACCACCGCGGGCTCTGGACTATGGCTACACCTTC
TRBJ2-2 | TRBV6-2/TRBV6-3 | 14 | many | NA | CASSYTRLAGELFF | TGTGCCAGCAGTTACACACGATTGGCCGGGGAGCTGTTTTTT
TRBJ1-2 | TRBV6-2/TRBV6-3 | 15 | many | NA | CASSAPRARSYGYTF | TGTGCCAGCAGCGCTCCAAGGGCCCGGAGCTATGGCTACACCTTC
TRBJ1-5 | TRBV7-8 | 14 | many | NA | CASSLAQRNQPQHF | TGTGCCAGCAGCTTAGCACAGAGAAATCAGCCCCAGCATTTT
TRBJ1-2 | TRBV7-8 | 15 | many | NA | CASSLAGAGNYGYTF | TGTGCCAGCAGCTTAGCCGGGGCGGGGAACTATGGCTACACCTTC
TRBJ2-1 | TRBV5-5 | 18 | few | TRBD2 | CASRSLFGAGVVYNEQFF | TGTGCCAGCAGATCCCTTTTCGGGGCGGGAGTTGTTTACAATGAGCAGTTCTTC
TRBJ2-3 | TRBV7-9 | 14 | NA | NA | CASSLAGTSDTQYF | TGTGCCAGCAGCTTAGCGGGGACCTCAGATACGCAGTATTTT
TRBJ1-3 | TRBV7-2 | 15 | many | TRBD1 | CASSLRDSSGNTIYF | TGTGCCAGCAGCTTACGGGACAGCTCTGGAAACACCATATATTTT
TRBJ2-7 | TRBV7-2 | 12 | few | NA | CASSFSPGKKYF | TGTGCCAGCAGCTTTTCCCCAGGAAAGAAGTACTTC
TRBJ2-5 | TRBV7-9 | 15 | few | TRBD2 | CASSSSGSDTETQYF | TGTGCCAGCAGCTCCAGCGGGAGCGATACAGAGACCCAGTACTTC
TRBJ2-2 | TRBV5-6 | 13 | many | NA | CASSQSATGELFF | TGTGCCAGCAGCCAATCGGCAACCGGGGAGCTGTTTTTT